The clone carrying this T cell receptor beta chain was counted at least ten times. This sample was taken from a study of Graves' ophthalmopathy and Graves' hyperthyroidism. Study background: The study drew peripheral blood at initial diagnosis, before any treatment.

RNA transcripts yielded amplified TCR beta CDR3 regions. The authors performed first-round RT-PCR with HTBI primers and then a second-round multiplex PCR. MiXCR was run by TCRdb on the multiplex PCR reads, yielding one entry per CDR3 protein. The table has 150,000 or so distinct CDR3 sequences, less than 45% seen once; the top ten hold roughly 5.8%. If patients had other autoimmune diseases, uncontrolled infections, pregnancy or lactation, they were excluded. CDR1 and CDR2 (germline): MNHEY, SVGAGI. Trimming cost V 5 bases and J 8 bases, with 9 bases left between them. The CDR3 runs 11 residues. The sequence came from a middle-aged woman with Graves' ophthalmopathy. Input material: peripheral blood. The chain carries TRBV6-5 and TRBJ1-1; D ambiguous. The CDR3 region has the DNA TGTGCCAGCAGTCGAGACGGAGAAGCTTTCTTT. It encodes CASSRDGEAFF.